The T cell receptor beta chain under discussion was sequenced for a study of cytomegalovirus exposure and HLA in healthy donors. Both 60 Vbeta primers and 13 Jbeta primers went into the PCR. TCRdb's copy holds only in-frame clones and misses some; the assay was immunoSEQ multiplex PCR. Altogether 200,000 or so clones are present, around 73% being singletons, with the ten largest covering less than 3.5%. This CDR3 is 15 amino acids long. Per the germline V gene, CDR1 is MNHEY and CDR2 is SVGAGI. V lost 6 bases to trimming and J lost 0 bases; unmatched junction nucleotides: 3. About this clone: Its antigen is not known.

Notes on the study in general: Presence/absence results assume similar sequencing depth per donor, which may not hold. Association with HLA alleles at 0.05 false discovery rate was found for around 17,000 TCR beta sequences in a later analysis. Per published reports, the classifier diagnosed cytomegalovirus status with high specificity and sensitivity.

Source material: PBMCs. The rearrangement uses TRBV6-5 and TRBJ2-1, with 9 bases lining up with TRBD2. The TCR comes from a woman aged 30 to 39 in good health and CMV-seronegative. CDR3 loop: CASRFSGSSYNEQFF. CDR3 sequence (DNA): TGTGCCAGCAGGTTTAGCGGGAGCTCCTACAATGAGCAGTTCTTC.